Listed below are T cell receptor beta chains from one sample, sequenced in a study of T cell changes during pregnancy in multiple sclerosis. TCRdb keeps only in-frame clones here, not all; method: immunoSEQ multiplex PCR. This sample has under 110,000 clones, with about 89% found just once. The source was peripheral blood, collected before pregnancy. Receptor source: a female donor with multiple sclerosis, enrolled in a pregnancy study. The conserved cysteine and the conserved F or W are not part of the CDR3 here. Clone size is given for some rows only: seen once, a few or many times, or a class if the clone is expanded.

CDR3 | size | V
ASRIDRLNTEAF | NA | TRBV28
AASRSSYNEQF | few | TRBV27
ASSASGTPISTDTQY | NA | TRBV5-1
ASSQQGHYGYT | once | TRBV9
ATSRDRDRVKETQY | NA | TRBV15
ASSLPGQGFYEQY | once | TRBV7-9
ATSGTGAVNEKLF | NA | TRBV10-3
ASSYFQGARTEAF | NA | TRBV6-5
ASSWTRLGTETQY | NA | TRBV5-1
ASTRTGVYGYT | NA | TRBV6-5
ASSFGGMNTEAF | NA | TRBV28
ASSHAEVRSTEAF | NA | TRBV28
AWSVGTPGSPLH | NA | TRBV30
ASSRGLVTDTQY | NA | TRBV7-3
ASSLGPGLAGGIEQF | NA | TRBV2
ASSLPGESGNTIY | NA | TRBV5-6
ASAGVRDTQY | NA | TRBV9
ASSIGQVGSYGYT | NA | TRBV28
ASSLDTGTDYEQY | NA | TRBV5-5
ASSLAGKAF | NA | TRBV23-1
ASSPQLAGNTGELF | NA | TRBV18
ASSPRASGPYEQY | NA | TRBV7-2
ASSVGSGRSNEKLF | NA | TRBV9
ASSTRRVNYGYT | NA | TRBV19
ASRRPGANYGYT | NA | TRBV28
ASSAGLRDGTGELF | NA | TRBV9
ASSLWGAGGNSPLH | NA | TRBV7-3
ASSLKGSSGEAF | once | TRBV7-3
ASSFTGASNQPQH | NA | TRBV28